This TCR beta chain came from a study of T cell changes during pregnancy in multiple sclerosis. Profiling relied on immunoSEQ multiplex PCR, and the TCRdb table lists in-frame clones only, not all of them. The sample comprises 40,000 to 55,000 clones, around 90% of which are singletons, and around 10% rests with the top ten. CDR1 SGHKS and CDR2 YYEKEE come from the germline V gene (reference sequence). The CDR3 contains 14 residues. The V end lost 0 bases, the J end lost 5 bases, and 11 bases lay between the germline ends. This rearrangement joins TRBV5-5 to TRBJ1-1; D is unresolved. The starting material was CD8+ T cells from peripheral blood mononuclear cells, obtained after pregnancy. This receptor was obtained from a female donor with multiple sclerosis, enrolled in a pregnancy study. The chain's CDR3 is CASSLDGGGTEAFF. CDR3 in DNA: TGTGCCAGCAGCTTGGACGGAGGTGGGACTGAAGCTTTCTTT.